These 10 T cell receptor beta chains originate from one sample sequenced in a study of tumor-infiltrating lymphocytes in primary liver carcinoma. TCR beta cDNA was prepared out of approximately 470 ng total RNA by means of a constant-region primer. Three rounds of nested multiplex PCR with slightly modified ARM-PCR produced TCR beta libraries. A C-beta reverse primer and TRBV1-TRBV30 forward primers served in each of the first two PCR rounds, at 9 to 10 cycles apiece. In TCRdb, the multiplex PCR reads were re-called with MiXCR into one record per CDR3 protein. This sample has roughly 23,000 distinct CDR3 sequences, with approximately 79% found just once. Joint extraction of RNA and DNA used roughly 18-34 mg of bulk tissue that was unsorted. The specimen sequenced was liver tumor tissue from sampling region 1. The subset here: tumor region T1, superior pole. Receptors were obtained from a middle-aged man with primary liver carcinoma and hepatitis B virus infection.

Regarding this clonotype: A junction boundary mismatches the germline segment, possibly from a read error. The chain links TRBV11-2 to TRBJ2-2; possible D gene TRBD2, 6 bases. The germline V gene has CDR1 SGHAT and CDR2 FQNNGV. The CDR3 sequence is 17 residues long. CDR3 residues: CAGSLTLGGANIGELFF. CDR3 coding DNA: TGTGCCGGCAGCTTAACATTAGGAGGGGCGAACATCGGGGAGTTGTTTTTT.

With respect to this clonotype: A much larger clone lies one base from this, so it may be a read error. The chain uses TRBV6-2 or TRBV6-3 and TRBJ2-7, with 15 bases identical to TRBD2. In germline, CDR1 is MNHEY, CDR2 SVGEGT. The CDR3 spans 19 residues. The chain's CDR3 is CAGSYSKWTSGRAPNEQYF. CDR3 nucleotides: TGTGCCGGCAGTTACTCGAAGTGGACTAGCGGGAGGGCCCCCAACGAGCAGTACTTC.

Concerning this clonotype: A read error may account for a junction end that differs from germline. The chain is built from TRBV29-1 and TRBJ2-7, with a possible D match to TRBD2 (6 bases). In germline, CDR1 is SQVTM, CDR2 ANQGSEA. The CDR3 spans 14 residues. The CDR3 region has the DNA TGCAGCGTTGCTACCTGCGGGACCGAAGCCGAGCACTACTTC. This codes for CSVATCGTEAEHYF.

This clonotype was seen more than once but under ten times. A junction end diverges from the germline sequence, so it may reflect a read error. The chain links TRBV6-5 to TRBJ2-1; D is perhaps TRBD2 (5 bases). Germline values: CDR1 MNHEY, CDR2 SVGAGI. This CDR3 region has 16 residues. The CDR3 nucleotides are TGCGCCAGCAGTAGCTACGGGATTAGCTCCTACAATGAGCAGTTCTTC. This translates into CASSSYGISSYNEQFF.

This clonotype was seen once. Its ends do not fully match the called genes, so a read error is possible. The chain uses TRBV24-1 and TRBJ2-7; D not resolved. In germline, CDR1 is KGHDR, CDR2 SFDVKD. The CDR3 spans 13 residues. As DNA, the CDR3 is TGTGTCACCAGTGGTGGTAGCTCCTACGAGCAGTACTTC. This encodes CVTSGGSSYEQYF.

This clonotype came up once. The junction shows a germline mismatch at one end, possibly a read error. This sequence joins TRBV10-3 and TRBJ1-5; D may be TRBD2 (5 bases). The J call may be in error: the DNA end matches TRBJ2-3 better. This CDR3 contains 14 residues. Germline CDR1 is ENHRY and CDR2 is SYGVKD. The CDR3 sequence is CAISEYEGDQPQYF. The CDR3 DNA sequence: TGTGCTATCAGTGAGTATGAGGGTGATCAGCCCCAGTATTTT.

The table lists this clonotype with many counts. The chain couples TRBV29-1 to TRBJ2-1; no clear D. The CDR3 is made up of 12 amino acids. Trimming stripped 4 bases from V and 3 bases from J, with 7 bases between. CDR1 and CDR2 from the germline V gene are SQVTM and ANQGSEA. CDR3 nucleotide sequence: TGCAGCGTTGTGAGGCTCTACAATGAGCAGTTCTTC. Amino acid sequence: CSVVRLYNEQFF.

In regard to this clonotype: The final CDR3 position lacks the conserved phenylalanine or tryptophan, pointing to a likely read error. The chain combines TRBV5-4 with TRBJ2-3; D remains ambiguous. The CDR3 extends over 13 amino acids. The germline V and J ends were trimmed by 4 bases and 5 bases, with 11 bases remaining between them. Germline CDR1 SGHNT, CDR2 YYREEE (reference sequence). The CDR3 is CASSMAGEDTQYL. CDR3 DNA: TGTGCCAGCAGCATGGCTGGGGAAGATACGCAGTATCTT.

Comments on this clonotype: This could be a read error, since a much larger clone is one nucleotide away. The chain combines TRBV4-1 with TRBJ2-7; 8 bases align to TRBD2. CDR1 MGHRA and CDR2 YSYEKL come from the germline V gene. This CDR3 spans 15 amino acids. The CDR3 reads CASRQDGGGRDEQYF. CDR3 nucleotide sequence: TGCGCCAGCAGACAAGATGGCGGGGGGCGCGACGAGCAGTACTTC.

Notes on this clonotype: At one of its ends the junction is not consistent with the germline gene, which may arise from a read error. The chain recombines TRBV11-2 with TRBJ2-4; possible D gene TRBD2, 7 bases. Germline values: CDR1 SGHAT, CDR2 FQNNGV. CDR3 length: 14 residues. CDR3 in DNA: TGTGCCGGCAGCTTGGGAGGGGGGAACGGCTTTCAGTACTTC. It specifies CAGSLGGGNGFQYF.